Below, one TCR beta chain is given with its context. The data belong to a study of blood T cell repertoires in COVID-19. As for the study in general: The study drew acute and convalescent COVID-19 samples from the United States, Italy and Spain. T cells, B-cell-depleted T cells, or PBMCs supplied cDNA or gDNA.

Original analysis: The assay estimated nucleated cells by amplifying reference gene primers. Assay: immunoSEQ multiplex PCR; the TCRdb copy retains only in-frame clones and omits some. The D gene and trimming were derived from the DNA, and the V and J assignments and clone size from that table. Of approximately 20,000 clones in the sample, 85% to 90% are singletons; the top ten hold 3.8%. This sequence originates from a man in his forties or fifties with active COVID-19. The specimen was peripheral blood.

The CDR3 loop is CSVGLFRDRVGYGYTF. The DNA of the CDR3 is TGCAGCGTTGGGTTGTTCCGGGACAGGGTTGGCTATGGCTACACCTTC. The rearrangement uses TRBV29-1 and TRBJ1-2, with 9 positions matching TRBD1. The trim removed 4 bases at V and 4 bases at J, leaving 13 bases unmatched. The CDR3 has 16 amino acids. Per germline, CDR1 SQVTM and CDR2 ANQGSEA. The variable domain in full, with the rest retrieved from reference TRBV29-1 and TRBJ1-2, is SAVISQKPSRDICQRGTSLTIQCQVDSQVTMMFWYRQQPGQSLTLIATANQGSEATYESGFVIDKFPISRPNLTFSTLTVSNMSPEDSSIYLCSVGLFRDRVGYGYTFGSGTRLTVV.